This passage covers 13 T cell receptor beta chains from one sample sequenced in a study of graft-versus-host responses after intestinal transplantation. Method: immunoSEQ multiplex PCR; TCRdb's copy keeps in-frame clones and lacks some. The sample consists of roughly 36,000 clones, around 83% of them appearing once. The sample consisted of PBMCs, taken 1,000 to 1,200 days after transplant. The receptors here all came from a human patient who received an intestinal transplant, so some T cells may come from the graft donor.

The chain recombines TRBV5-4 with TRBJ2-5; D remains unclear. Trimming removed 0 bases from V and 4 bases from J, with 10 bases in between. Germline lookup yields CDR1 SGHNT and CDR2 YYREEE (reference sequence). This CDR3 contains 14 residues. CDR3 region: CASSLEVSAETQYF. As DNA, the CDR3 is TGTGCCAGCAGCTTGGAGGTTTCCGCAGAGACCCAGTACTTC.

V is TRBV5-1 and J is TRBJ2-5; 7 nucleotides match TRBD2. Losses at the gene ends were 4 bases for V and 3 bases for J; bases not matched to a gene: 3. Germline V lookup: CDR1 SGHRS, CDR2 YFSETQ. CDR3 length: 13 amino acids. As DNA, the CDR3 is TGCGCCAGCAGCCGGACTAGGGAAGAGACCCAGTACTTC. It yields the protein CASSRTREETQYF. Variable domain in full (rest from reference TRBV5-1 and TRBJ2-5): KAGVTQTPRYLIKTRGQQVTLSCSPISGHRSVSWYQQTPGQGLQFLFEYFSETQRNKGNFPGRFSGRQFSNSRSEMNVSTLELGDSALYLCASSRTREETQYFGPGTRLLVL.

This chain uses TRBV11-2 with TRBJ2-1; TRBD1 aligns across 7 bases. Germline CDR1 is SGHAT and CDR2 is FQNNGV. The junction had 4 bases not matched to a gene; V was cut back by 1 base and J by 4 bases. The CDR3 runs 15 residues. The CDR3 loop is CASSLGQGGYNEQFF. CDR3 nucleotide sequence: TGTGCCAGCAGCTTAGGACAGGGTGGGTACAATGAGCAGTTCTTC.

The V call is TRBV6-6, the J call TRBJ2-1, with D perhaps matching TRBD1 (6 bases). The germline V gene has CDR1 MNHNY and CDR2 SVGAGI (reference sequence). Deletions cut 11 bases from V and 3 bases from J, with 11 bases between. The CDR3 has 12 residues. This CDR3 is CAEGDGYNEQFF. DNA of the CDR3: TGTGCCGAGGGGGACGGCTACAATGAGCAGTTCTTC.

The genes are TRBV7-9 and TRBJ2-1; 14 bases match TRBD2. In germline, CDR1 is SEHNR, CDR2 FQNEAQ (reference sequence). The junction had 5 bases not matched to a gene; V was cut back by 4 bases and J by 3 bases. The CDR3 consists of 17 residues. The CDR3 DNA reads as TGTGCCAGCAGCTCTGGGACTAGCGGGAGTATCTACAATGAGCAGTTCTTC. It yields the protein CASSSGTSGSIYNEQFF. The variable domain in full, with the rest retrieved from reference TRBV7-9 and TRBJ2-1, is DTGVSQNPRHKITKRGQNVTFRCDPISEHNRLYWYRQTLGQGPEFLTYFQNEAQLEKSRLLSDRFSAERPKGSFSTLEIQRTEQGDSAMYLCASSSGTSGSIYNEQFFGPGTRLTVL.

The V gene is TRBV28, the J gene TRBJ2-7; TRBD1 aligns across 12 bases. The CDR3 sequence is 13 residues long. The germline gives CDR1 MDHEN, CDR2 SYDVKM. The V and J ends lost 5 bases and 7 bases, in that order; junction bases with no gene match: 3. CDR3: CASSGTGGKEQYF. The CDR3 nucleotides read TGTGCCAGCAGTGGGACAGGGGGCAAGGAGCAGTACTTC.

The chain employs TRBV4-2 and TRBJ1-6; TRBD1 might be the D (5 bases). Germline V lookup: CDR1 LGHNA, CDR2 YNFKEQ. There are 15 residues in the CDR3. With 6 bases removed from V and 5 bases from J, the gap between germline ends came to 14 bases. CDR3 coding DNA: TGTGCCAGCAGTTGGGGGTGGGGAAATAATTCACCCCTCCACTTT. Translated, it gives CASSWGWGNNSPLHF.

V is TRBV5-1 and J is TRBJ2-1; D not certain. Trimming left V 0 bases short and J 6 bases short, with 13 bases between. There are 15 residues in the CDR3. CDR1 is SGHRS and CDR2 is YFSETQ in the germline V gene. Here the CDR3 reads CASSLGESWGNEQFF. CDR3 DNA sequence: TGCGCCAGCAGCTTGGGCGAGTCATGGGGCAATGAGCAGTTCTTC. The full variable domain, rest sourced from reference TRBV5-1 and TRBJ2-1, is KAGVTQTPRYLIKTRGQQVTLSCSPISGHRSVSWYQQTPGQGLQFLFEYFSETQRNKGNFPGRFSGRQFSNSRSEMNVSTLELGDSALYLCASSLGESWGNEQFFGPGTRLTVL.

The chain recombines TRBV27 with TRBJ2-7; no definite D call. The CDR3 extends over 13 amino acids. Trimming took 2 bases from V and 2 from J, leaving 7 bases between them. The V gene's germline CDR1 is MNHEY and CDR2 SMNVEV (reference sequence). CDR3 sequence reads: CASSLDGPYEQYF. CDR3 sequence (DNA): TGTGCCAGCAGTTTAGATGGGCCCTACGAGCAGTACTTC.

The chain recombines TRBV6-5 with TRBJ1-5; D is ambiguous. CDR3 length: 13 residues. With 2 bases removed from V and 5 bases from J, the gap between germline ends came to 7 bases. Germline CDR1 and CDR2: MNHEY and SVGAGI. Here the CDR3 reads CASSYRADQPQHF. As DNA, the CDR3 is TGTGCCAGCAGTTACAGGGCCGATCAGCCCCAGCATTTT.

The CDR3 region has the DNA TGTGCCAGCAGCTTAGATCAGGGAGGGGACTATGGCTACACCTTC. Protein sequence: CASSLDQGGDYGYTF. The J gene is TRBJ1-2, the V gene TRBV7-8, with D perhaps TRBD1 (5 bases). Germline V gene lookup returns CDR1 SGHVS and CDR2 FQNEAQ. The length of the CDR3 is 15 residues. V dropped 1 base and J dropped 3 bases, with 12 bases sitting between them.

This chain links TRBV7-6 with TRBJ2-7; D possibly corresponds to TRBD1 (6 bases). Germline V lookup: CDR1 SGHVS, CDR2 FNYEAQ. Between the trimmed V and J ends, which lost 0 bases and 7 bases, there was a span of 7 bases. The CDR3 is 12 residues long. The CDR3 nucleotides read TGTGCCAGCAGCTTAGCGCAGGGGGAGCAGTACTTC. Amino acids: CASSLAQGEQYF. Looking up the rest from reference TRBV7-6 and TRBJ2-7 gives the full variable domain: GAGVSQSPRYKVTKRGQDVALRCDPISGHVSLYWYRQALGQGPEFLTYFNYEAQQDKSGLPNDRFSAERPEGSISTLTIQRTEQRDSAMYRCASSLAQGEQYFGPGTRLTVT.

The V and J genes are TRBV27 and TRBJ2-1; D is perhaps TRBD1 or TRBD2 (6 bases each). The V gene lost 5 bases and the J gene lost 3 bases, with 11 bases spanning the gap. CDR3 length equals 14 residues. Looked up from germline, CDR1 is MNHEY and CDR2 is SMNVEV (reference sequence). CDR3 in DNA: TGTGCCAGCAGTCCCGGGGGCGGCTACAATGAGCAGTTCTTC. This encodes CASSPGGGYNEQFF.